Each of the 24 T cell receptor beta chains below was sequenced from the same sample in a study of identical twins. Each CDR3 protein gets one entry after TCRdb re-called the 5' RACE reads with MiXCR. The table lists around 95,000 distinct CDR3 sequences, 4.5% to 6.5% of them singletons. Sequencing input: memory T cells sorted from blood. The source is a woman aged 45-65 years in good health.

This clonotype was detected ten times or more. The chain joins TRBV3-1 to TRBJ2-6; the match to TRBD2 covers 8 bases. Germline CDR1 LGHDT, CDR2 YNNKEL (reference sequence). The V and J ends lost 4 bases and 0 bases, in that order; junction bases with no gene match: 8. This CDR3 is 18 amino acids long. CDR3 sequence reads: CASSPLAGRSSGANVLTF. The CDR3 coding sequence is TGTGCCAGCAGCCCCCTAGCGGGCCGATCCTCTGGGGCCAACGTCCTGACTTTC.

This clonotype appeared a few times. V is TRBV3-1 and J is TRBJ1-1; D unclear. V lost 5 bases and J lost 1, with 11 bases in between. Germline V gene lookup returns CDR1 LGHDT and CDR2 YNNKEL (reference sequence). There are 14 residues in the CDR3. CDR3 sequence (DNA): TGTGCCAGCAGCGTGACCAAGGCGAACACTGAAGCTTTCTTT. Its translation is CASSVTKANTEAFF.

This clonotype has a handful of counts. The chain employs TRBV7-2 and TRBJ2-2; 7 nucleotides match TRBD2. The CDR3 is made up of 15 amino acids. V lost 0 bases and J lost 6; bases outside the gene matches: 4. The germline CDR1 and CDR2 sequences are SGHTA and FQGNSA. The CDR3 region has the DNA TGTGCCAGCAGCTTAGCGGGAGGGGTTTCCGGGGAGCTGTTTTTT. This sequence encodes CASSLAGGVSGELFF. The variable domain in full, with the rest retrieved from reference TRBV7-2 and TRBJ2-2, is GAGVSQSPSNKVTEKGKDVELRCDPISGHTALYWYRQSLGQGLEFLIYFQGNSAPDKSGLPSDRFSAERTGGSVSTLTIQRTQQEDSAVYLCASSLAGGVSGELFFGEGSRLTVL.

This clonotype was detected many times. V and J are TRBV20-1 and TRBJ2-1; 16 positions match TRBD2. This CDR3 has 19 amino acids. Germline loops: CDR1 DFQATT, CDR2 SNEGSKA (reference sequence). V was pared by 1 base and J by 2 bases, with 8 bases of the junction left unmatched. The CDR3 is CSARGSGTSGRDPYNEQFF. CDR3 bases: TGCAGTGCTAGAGGGAGCGGGACTAGCGGGAGGGATCCCTACAATGAGCAGTTCTTC.

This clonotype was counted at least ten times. The CDR3 loop reads CASSPGEAYEQYF. Here the CDR3 DNA reads TGTGCCAGCAGCCCAGGGGAGGCCTACGAGCAGTACTTC. V is TRBV7-3 and J is TRBJ2-7; the D call may be TRBD1 or TRBD2 (6 bases each). The CDR3 is 13 residues long. The germline gives CDR1 SGHTA, CDR2 FQGTGA. V lost 5 bases to trimming and J lost 2 bases, with 10 bases between them. Together with reference TRBV7-3 and TRBJ2-7, the CDR3 gives the full variable domain: GAGVSQTPSNKVTEKGKYVELRCDPISGHTALYWYRQSLGQGPEFLIYFQGTGAADDSGLPNDRFFAVRPEGSVSTLKIQRTERGDSAVYLCASSPGEAYEQYFGPGTRLTVT.

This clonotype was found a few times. The CDR3 DNA sequence: TGTGCCAGCAGTTGGGGGGAGGGGCCGGCGGAGCAGTTCTTC. Translation: CASSWGEGPAEQFF. The V call is TRBV28, the J call TRBJ2-1, with 7 bases lining up with TRBD2. V was pared by 4 bases and J by 10 bases, with 10 bases of the junction left unmatched. Germline CDR1 is MDHEN and CDR2 is SYDVKM. CDR3 length: 14 residues.

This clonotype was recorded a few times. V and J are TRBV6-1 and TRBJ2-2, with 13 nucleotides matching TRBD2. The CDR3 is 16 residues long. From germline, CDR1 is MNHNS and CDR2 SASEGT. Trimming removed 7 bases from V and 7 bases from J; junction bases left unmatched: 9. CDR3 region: CASKSWTSGRSGELFF. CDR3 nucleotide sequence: TGTGCCAGCAAATCCTGGACTAGCGGGAGAAGCGGGGAGCTGTTTTTT.

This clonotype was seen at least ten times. The CDR3 loop is CASSLKALGYEQYF. CDR3 DNA sequence: TGTGCCAGCAGTTTAAAGGCCCTAGGGTACGAGCAGTACTTC. The V gene is TRBV27, the J gene TRBJ2-7; D is uncertain. Germline CDR1 reads MNHEY; CDR2 reads SMNVEV (reference sequence). V lost 2 bases and J lost 4, with 12 bases in between. The length of the CDR3 is 14 residues.

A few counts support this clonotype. In nucleotides, the CDR3 is TGTGCCAGTACCCTGGCCGGGACAGGGGACTACGAGCAGTACTTC. Translation gives CASTLAGTGDYEQYF. The genes are TRBV19 and TRBJ2-7, with 10 nucleotides matching TRBD1. The CDR3 spans 15 residues. The germline CDR1 and CDR2 sequences are LNHDA and SQIVND (reference sequence). V lost 7 bases to trimming and J lost 3 bases; unmatched junction nucleotides: 9.

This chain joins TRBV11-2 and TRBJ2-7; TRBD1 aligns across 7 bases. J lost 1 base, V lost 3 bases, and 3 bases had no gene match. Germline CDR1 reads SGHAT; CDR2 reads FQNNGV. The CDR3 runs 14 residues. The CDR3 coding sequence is TGTGCCAGCAGCTTCATGGGACAGTCCTACGAGCAGTACTTC. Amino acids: CASSFMGQSYEQYF.

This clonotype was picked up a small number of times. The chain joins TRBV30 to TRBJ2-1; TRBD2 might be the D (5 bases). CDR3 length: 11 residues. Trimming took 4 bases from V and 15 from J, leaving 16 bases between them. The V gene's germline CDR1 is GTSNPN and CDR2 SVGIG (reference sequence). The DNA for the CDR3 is TGTGCCTGGATGTCGAGCGGCCTGCGGTTCTTC. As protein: CAWMSSGLRFF.

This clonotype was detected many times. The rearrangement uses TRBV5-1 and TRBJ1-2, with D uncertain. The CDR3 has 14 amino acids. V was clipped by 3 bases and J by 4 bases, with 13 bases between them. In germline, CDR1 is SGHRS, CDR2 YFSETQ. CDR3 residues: CASSSRVESYGYTF. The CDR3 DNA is TGCGCCAGCAGCTCACGGGTGGAGAGCTATGGCTACACCTTC.

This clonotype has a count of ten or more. This CDR3 is CSARPLTSGANVLTF. DNA of the CDR3: TGCAGTGCTAGGCCCCTGACATCTGGGGCCAACGTCCTGACTTTC. The chain combines TRBV20-1 with TRBJ2-6, with unresolved D. Germline assignment: CDR1 DFQATT and CDR2 SNEGSKA (reference sequence). The length of the CDR3 is 15 residues. The V and J ends lost 3 bases and 1 base respectively, with 10 bases between them.

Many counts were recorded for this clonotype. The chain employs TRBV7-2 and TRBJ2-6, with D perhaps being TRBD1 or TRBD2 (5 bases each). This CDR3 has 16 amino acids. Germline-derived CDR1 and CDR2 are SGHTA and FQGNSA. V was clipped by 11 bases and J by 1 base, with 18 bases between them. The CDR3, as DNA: TGTGCCCACTCTCGGGGCCCCACATCTGGGGCCAACGTCCTGACTTTC. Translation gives CAHSRGPTSGANVLTF.

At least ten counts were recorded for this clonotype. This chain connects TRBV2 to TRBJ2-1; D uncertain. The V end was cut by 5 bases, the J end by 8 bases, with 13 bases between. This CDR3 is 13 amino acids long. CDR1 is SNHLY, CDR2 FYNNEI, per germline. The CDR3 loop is CASSRTSRDEQFF. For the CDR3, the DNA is TGTGCCAGCAGTAGAACCTCACGCGATGAGCAGTTCTTC. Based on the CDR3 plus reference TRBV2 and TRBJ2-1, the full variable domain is EPEVTQTPSHQVTQMGQEVILRCVPISNHLYFYWYRQILGQKVEFLVSFYNNEISEKSEIFDDQFSVERPDGSNFTLKIRSTKLEDSAMYFCASSRTSRDEQFFGPGTRLTVL.

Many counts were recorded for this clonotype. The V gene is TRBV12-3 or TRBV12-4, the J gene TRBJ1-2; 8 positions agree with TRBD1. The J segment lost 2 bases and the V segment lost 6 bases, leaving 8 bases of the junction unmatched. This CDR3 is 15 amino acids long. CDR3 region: CASSQRGTGNYGYTF. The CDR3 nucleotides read TGTGCCAGCAGCCAGCGGGGGACAGGCAACTATGGCTACACCTTC.

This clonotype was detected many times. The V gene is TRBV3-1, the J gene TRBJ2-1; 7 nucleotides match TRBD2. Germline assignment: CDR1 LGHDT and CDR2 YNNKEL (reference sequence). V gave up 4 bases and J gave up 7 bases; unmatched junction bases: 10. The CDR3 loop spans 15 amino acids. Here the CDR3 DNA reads TGTGCCAGCAGCCCTTGGCGGGAGTTAGAAAATGAGCAGTTCTTC. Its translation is CASSPWRELENEQFF.

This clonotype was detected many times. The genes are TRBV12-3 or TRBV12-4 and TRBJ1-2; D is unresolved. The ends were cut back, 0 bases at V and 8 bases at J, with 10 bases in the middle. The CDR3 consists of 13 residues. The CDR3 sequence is CASSLAEMGGYTF. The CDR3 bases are TGTGCCAGCAGTTTAGCGGAAATGGGGGGCTACACCTTC.

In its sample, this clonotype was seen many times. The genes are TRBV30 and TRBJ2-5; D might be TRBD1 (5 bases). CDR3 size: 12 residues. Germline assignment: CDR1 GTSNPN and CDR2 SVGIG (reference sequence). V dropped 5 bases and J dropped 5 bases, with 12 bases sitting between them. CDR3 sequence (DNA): TGTGCCTGGCAGGGTACCGGTGAGACCCAGTACTTC. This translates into CAWQGTGETQYF.

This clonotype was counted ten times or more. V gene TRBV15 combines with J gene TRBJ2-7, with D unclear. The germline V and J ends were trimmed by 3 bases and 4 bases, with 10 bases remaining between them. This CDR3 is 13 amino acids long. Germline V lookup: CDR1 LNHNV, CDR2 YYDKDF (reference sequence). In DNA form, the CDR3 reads TGTGCCACCAGCAGGCAGGTTGAGTACGAGCAGTACTTC. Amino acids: CATSRQVEYEQYF.

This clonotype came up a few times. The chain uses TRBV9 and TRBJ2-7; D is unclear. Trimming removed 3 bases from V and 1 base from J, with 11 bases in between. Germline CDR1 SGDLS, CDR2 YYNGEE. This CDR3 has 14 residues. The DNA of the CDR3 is TGTGCCAGCAGCGCCCGACGGCTGTCCTACGAGCAGTACTTC. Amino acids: CASSARRLSYEQYF.

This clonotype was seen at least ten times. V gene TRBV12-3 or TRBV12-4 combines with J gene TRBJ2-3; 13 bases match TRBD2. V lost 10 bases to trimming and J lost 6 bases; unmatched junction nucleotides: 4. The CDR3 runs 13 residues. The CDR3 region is CATVTSGRDTQYF. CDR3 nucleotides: TGTGCCACCGTGACTAGCGGGAGGGATACGCAGTATTTT.

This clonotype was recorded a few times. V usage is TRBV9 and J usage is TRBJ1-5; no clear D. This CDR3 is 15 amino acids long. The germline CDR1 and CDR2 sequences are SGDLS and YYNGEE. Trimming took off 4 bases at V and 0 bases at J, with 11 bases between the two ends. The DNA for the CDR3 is TGTGCCAGCAGCAAGGATGGAAATAGCAATCAGCCCCAGCATTTT. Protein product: CASSKDGNSNQPQHF. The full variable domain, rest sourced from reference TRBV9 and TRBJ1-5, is DSGVTQTPKHLITATGQRVTLRCSPRSGDLSVYWYQQSLDQGLQFLIQYYNGEERAKGNILERFSAQQFPDLHSELNLSSLELGDSALYFCASSKDGNSNQPQHFGDGTRLSIL.

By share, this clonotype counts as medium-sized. DNA of the CDR3: TGTGCCAGCAGTGACTCGGACAGCAGCTCCTACAATGAGCAGTTCTTC. It encodes CASSDSDSSSYNEQFF. The V and J genes are TRBV6-4 and TRBJ2-1; D is possibly TRBD1 (6 bases). CDR1 and CDR2 from the germline V gene are MRHNA and SNTAGT. This CDR3 comprises 16 residues. V lost 0 bases and J 0 bases, leaving 9 bases between the germline ends.